The sequence of this TCR beta chain was determined in a study of T cell repertoires in cytomegalovirus infection (dated by TCRdb to about 2019). About the full investigation: Donor HLA type was relevant to the analysis, as public TCR beta signatures indicated carriage of CMV infection together with the matching HLA type.

This clonotype was observed many times. Its antigen is currently not known. No base quality information exists; no much larger clone differs at one position. The germline ends are 14 bases apart after V is trimmed by 10 bases and J by 5 bases. The CDR3, from cysteine to phenylalanine, totals 12 residues. The sequence is cut down to CDR3 DNA, 36 bases in frame from base 1. The germline V gene provides CDR1 ENHRY and CDR2 SYGVKD. On the study overall, not on this receptor specifically: The ex vivo response was dominated by HLA-C-restricted CMV-specific TCR beta clonotypes, and the single most frequent clonotype in two of eight donors was supplied by these HLA-C-restricted clonotypes. In both this cohort and an independent cohort of 352 donors, the cumulative frequency of public TCR beta family members distinguished carriers of CMV infection plus the relevant HLA type.

Sequencing took place on an Illumina HiSeq 1500. The raw public data were reprocessed by TCRdb itself: fastp quality trimming at Q25, MiXCR clonotype calling, in-frame beta chains only. Each CDR3 protein appears once, grouped with its most common genes and DNA. For this sample the table gives about 76,000 distinct CDR3 sequences, of which 3.7% were detected only once. Around 4.4% of the sample is held by the ten biggest clonotypes. The receptor comes from a human donor in good health (CMV status not recorded). Some clones in this sample may be carry-over from other donors' samples. The sequenced sample consisted of PBMCs. Recombination joined TRBV10-3 with TRBJ1-2; D gene: possibly TRBD1, on 5 matching bases. The CDR3 protein is CATQGNGYGYTF. The DNA sequence is given as TGTGCCACCCAGGGAAACGGGTATGGCTACACCTTC.